The 10 T cell receptor beta chains below come from one sample, sequenced in a study of OX40 agonist ivuxolimab in advanced cancers. Sequenced by immunoSEQ multiplex PCR; TCRdb stores in-frame clones only, minus some. The sample records about 12,000 clones, around 80% being singletons. The specimen was CD4+ or CD8+ T cells sorted from blood, collected in a trial of the OX40 agonist ivuxolimab. All receptors come from an adult with an advanced solid tumor such as melanoma, head and neck, liver or kidney cancer.

This chain joins TRBV6-4 and TRBJ2-1; 10 bases match TRBD2. The CDR3 consists of 14 residues. Germline lookup yields CDR1 MRHNA and CDR2 SNTAGT. V lost 3 bases, J lost 9 bases, and 5 bases stayed unmatched. CDR3 coding DNA: TGTGCCAGCAGTGAGACTAGCGGGTTTGTTGAGCAGTTCTTC. As protein: CASSETSGFVEQFF.

This chain connects TRBV7-2 to TRBJ2-7; D tentatively reads TRBD1 or TRBD2 (5 bases each). The germline gives CDR1 SGHTA, CDR2 FQGNSA. This CDR3 has 14 amino acids. V was pared by 4 bases and J by 2 bases, with 12 bases between. CDR3 in DNA: TGTGCCAGCAGCTATCGGGGCGTGCCCTACGAGCAGTACTTC. Amino acid sequence: CASSYRGVPYEQYF.

CDR3 region: CASSNDNPYNEQFF. The CDR3, as DNA: TGTGCCAGCAGTAACGATAATCCCTACAATGAGCAGTTCTTC. The V gene is TRBV28, the J gene TRBJ2-1; D is undetermined. The V gene lost 5 bases and the J gene lost 2 bases, with 10 bases spanning the gap. Germline CDR1 MDHEN, CDR2 SYDVKM. The CDR3 contains 14 residues.

The chain uses TRBV7-2 and TRBJ2-7; 8 positions match TRBD2. Trimming cost V 1 base and J 2 bases; bases outside gene matches: 7. The CDR3 totals 16 residues. The V gene's germline CDR1 is SGHTA and CDR2 FQGNSA. CDR3 in DNA: TGTGCCAGCAGCTTAGTCTCTGGGACTAGTGCCTACGAGCAGTACTTC. The encoded protein is CASSLVSGTSAYEQYF.

The V call is TRBV27, the J call TRBJ1-2; perhaps TRBD1 as D (5 bases). This CDR3 is built from 13 residues. V lost 0 bases and J 4 bases, leaving 6 bases between the germline ends. Germline CDR1 MNHEY, CDR2 SMNVEV (reference sequence). Here the CDR3 reads CASSLSGLYGYTF. DNA for the CDR3: TGTGCCAGCAGTTTATCGGGACTCTATGGCTACACCTTC.

This clone is medium-sized by share. V is TRBV9 and J is TRBJ2-3, with TRBD1 as a possible D gene (5 bases). This CDR3 is built from 15 residues. Per germline, CDR1 SGDLS and CDR2 YYNGEE. V was clipped by 0 bases and J by 2 bases, with 10 bases between them. CDR3 sequence: CASSVEGNPTDTQYF. CDR3 bases: TGTGCCAGCAGCGTAGAGGGGAACCCCACAGATACGCAGTATTTT. Together with reference TRBV9 and TRBJ2-3, the CDR3 gives the full variable domain: DSGVTQTPKHLITATGQRVTLRCSPRSGDLSVYWYQQSLDQGLQFLIQYYNGEERAKGNILERFSAQQFPDLHSELNLSSLELGDSALYFCASSVEGNPTDTQYFGPGTRLTVL.

The V and J genes are TRBV7-9 and TRBJ2-5, with TRBD2 as a possible D gene (6 bases). Per the germline V gene, CDR1 is SEHNR and CDR2 is FQNEAQ (reference sequence). The CDR3 spans 16 residues. Trimming removed 3 bases from V and 10 bases from J, with 24 bases in between. This CDR3 reads CASSFRVGSRLGDQYF. The CDR3 bases are TGTGCCAGCAGCTTCCGGGTCGGCTCGAGACTAGGAGACCAGTACTTC.

The rearrangement uses TRBV27 and TRBJ2-7; 10 positions match TRBD2. CDR1 is MNHEY and CDR2 is SMNVEV in the germline V gene (reference sequence). V trimming: 3 bases; J trimming: 5 bases; junction bases outside the gene matches: 7. This CDR3 comprises 15 residues. CDR3 sequence (DNA): TGTGCCAGCAGTTTTGTAGCGGGGGGACTCGACGAGCAGTACTTC. It specifies CASSFVAGGLDEQYF.

The chain combines TRBV25-1 with TRBJ2-7; perhaps TRBD2 as D (5 bases). Germline CDR1 reads MGHDK; CDR2 reads SYGVNS. The CDR3 totals 13 residues. The V end lost 6 bases, the J end lost 4 bases, and 13 bases lay between the germline ends. The CDR3 DNA sequence: TGTGCCAGCAGAAACGGGGATCGGTACGAGCAGTACTTC. Translating it yields CASRNGDRYEQYF.

The chain links TRBV5-4 to TRBJ2-3; TRBD2 aligns across 7 bases. Germline-derived CDR1 and CDR2 are SGHNT and YYREEE (reference sequence). V lost 4 bases, J lost 2 bases, and 10 bases stayed unmatched. This CDR3 comprises 16 residues. CDR3 region: CASSKGRAGLTDTQYF. Written as DNA, the CDR3 is TGTGCCAGCAGCAAGGGAAGAGCGGGACTCACAGATACGCAGTATTTT.